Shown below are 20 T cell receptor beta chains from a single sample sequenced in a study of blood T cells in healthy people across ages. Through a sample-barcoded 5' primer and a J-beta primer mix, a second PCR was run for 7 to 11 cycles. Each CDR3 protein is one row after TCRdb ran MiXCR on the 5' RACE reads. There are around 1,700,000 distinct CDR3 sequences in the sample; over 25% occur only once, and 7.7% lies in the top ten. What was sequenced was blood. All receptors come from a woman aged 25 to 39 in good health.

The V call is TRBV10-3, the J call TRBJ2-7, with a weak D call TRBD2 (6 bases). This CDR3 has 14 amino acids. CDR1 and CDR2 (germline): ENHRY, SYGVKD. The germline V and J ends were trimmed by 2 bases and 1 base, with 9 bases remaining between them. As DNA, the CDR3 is TGTGCCATCAGTGAGATGGGGGGATCCTACGAGCAGTACTTC. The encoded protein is CAISEMGGSYEQYF.

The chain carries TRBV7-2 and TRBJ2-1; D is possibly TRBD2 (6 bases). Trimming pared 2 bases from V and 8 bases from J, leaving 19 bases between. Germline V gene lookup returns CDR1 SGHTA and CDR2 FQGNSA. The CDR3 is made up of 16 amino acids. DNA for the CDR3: TGTGCCAGCAGCTTAAGCGGGCCGAGGATTAGCTATGAGCAGTTCTTC. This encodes CASSLSGPRISYEQFF.

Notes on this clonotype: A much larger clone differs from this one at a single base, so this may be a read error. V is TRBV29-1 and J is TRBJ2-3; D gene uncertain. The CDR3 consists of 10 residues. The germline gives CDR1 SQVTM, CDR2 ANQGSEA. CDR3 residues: CGVAPDTQYF. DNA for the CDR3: TGCGGCGTTGCGCCCGATACGCAGTATTTT.

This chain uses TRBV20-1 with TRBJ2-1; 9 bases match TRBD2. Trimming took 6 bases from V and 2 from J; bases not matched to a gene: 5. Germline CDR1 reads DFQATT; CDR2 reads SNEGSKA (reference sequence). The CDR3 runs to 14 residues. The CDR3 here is CSAPRGGTYNEQFF. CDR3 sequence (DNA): TGCAGTGCACCGCGGGGGGGAACCTACAATGAGCAGTTCTTC.

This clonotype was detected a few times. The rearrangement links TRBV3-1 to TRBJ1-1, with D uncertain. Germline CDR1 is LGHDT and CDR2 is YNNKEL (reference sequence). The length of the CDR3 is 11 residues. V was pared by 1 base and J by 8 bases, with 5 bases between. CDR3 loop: CASSQAGEAFF. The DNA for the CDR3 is TGTGCCAGCAGCCAAGCCGGGGAAGCTTTCTTT.

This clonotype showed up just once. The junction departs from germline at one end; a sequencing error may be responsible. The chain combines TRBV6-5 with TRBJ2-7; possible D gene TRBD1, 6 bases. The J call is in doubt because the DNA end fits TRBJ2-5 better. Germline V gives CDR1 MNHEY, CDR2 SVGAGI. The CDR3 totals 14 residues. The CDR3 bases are TGTGCCGGCAGTTACTCCAGGGGAGCGGAGACCCAGTACTTC. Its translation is CAGSYSRGAETQYF.

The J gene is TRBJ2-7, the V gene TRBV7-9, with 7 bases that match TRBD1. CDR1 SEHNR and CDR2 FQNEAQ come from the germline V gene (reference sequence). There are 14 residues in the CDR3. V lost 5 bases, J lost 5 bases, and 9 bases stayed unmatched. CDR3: CASSPEDRVHEQYF. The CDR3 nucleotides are TGTGCCAGCAGCCCCGAAGACAGGGTCCACGAGCAGTACTTC.

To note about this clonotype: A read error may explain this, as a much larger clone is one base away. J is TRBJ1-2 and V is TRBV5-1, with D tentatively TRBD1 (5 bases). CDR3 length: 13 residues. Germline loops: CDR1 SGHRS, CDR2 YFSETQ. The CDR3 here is CASSSDGDYDYTF. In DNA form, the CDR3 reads TGCGCCAGCAGTTCAGACGGGGACTATGACTACACCTTC. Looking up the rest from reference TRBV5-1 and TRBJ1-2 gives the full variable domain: KAGVTQTPRYLIKTRGQQVTLSCSPISGHRSVSWYQQTPGQGLQFLFEYFSETQRNKGNFPGRFSGRQFSNSRSEMNVSTLELGDSALYLCASSSDGDYDYTFGSGTRLTVV.

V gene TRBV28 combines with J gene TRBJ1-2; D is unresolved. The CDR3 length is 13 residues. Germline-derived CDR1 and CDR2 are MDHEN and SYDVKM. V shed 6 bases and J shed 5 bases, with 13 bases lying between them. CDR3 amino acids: CASRIPEGYGYTF. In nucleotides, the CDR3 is TGTGCCAGCAGGATCCCCGAAGGGTATGGCTACACCTTC.

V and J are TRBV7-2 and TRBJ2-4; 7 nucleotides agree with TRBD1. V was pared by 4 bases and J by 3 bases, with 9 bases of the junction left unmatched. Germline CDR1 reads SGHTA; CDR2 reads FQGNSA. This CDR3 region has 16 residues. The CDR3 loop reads CASSSYPGQRKNIQYF. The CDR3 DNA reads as TGTGCCAGCAGCTCATACCCGGGACAGCGCAAAAACATTCAGTACTTC.

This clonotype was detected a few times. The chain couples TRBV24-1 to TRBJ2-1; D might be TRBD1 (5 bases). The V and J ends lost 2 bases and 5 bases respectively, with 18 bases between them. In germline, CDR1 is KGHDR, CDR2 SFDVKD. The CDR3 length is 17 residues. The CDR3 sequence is CATSDSLQVSADNEQFF. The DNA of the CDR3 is TGTGCCACCAGTGATTCATTACAGGTCTCCGCAGACAATGAGCAGTTCTTC.

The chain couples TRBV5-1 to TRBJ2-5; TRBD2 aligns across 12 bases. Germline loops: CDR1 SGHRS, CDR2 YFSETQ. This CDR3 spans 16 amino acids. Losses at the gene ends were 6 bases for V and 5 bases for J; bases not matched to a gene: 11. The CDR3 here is CASKATSGGMRETQYF. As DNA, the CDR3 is TGCGCCAGCAAGGCGACTAGCGGGGGAATGAGGGAGACCCAGTACTTC.

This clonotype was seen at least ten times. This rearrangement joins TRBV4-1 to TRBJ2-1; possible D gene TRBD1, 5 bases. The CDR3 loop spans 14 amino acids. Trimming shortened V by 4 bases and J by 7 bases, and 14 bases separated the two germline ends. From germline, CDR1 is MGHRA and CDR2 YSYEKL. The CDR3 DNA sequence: TGCGCCAGCAGCCCCGACAGCCGCCGAAATGAGCAGTTCTTC. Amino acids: CASSPDSRRNEQFF.

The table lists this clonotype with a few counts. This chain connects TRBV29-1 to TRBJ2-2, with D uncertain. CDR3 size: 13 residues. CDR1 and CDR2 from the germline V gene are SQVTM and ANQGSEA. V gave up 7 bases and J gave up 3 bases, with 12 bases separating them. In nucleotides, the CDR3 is TGCAGCGGGGCCACAGATTACACCGGGGAGCTGTTTTTT. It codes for CSGATDYTGELFF.

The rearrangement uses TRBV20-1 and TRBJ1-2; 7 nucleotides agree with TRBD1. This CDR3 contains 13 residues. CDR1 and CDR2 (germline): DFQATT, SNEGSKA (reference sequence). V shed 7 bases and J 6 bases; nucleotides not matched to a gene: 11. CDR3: CSGPNRGGHGYTF. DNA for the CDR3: TGCAGTGGTCCCAACAGGGGTGGTCATGGCTACACCTTC.

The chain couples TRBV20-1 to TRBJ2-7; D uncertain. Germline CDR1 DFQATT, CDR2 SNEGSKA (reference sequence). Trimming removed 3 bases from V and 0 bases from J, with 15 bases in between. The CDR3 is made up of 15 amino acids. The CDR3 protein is CSASSLSRNSYEQYF. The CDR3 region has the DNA TGCAGTGCTAGTTCCCTGAGTCGCAACTCCTACGAGCAGTACTTC.

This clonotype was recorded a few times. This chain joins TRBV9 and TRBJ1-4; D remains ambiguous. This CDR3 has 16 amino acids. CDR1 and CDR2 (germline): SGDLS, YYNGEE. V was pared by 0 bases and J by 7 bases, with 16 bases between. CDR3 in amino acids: CASSVGDHTTGEKLFF. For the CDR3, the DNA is TGTGCCAGCAGCGTAGGGGATCACACTACGGGTGAAAAACTGTTTTTT. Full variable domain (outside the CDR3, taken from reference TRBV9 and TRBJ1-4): DSGVTQTPKHLITATGQRVTLRCSPRSGDLSVYWYQQSLDQGLQFLIQYYNGEERAKGNILERFSAQQFPDLHSELNLSSLELGDSALYFCASSVGDHTTGEKLFFGSGTQLSVL.

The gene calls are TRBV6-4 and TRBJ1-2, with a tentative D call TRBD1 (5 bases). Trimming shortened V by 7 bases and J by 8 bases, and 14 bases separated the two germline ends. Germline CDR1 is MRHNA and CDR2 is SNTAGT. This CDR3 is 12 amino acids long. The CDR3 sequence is CASNTRDGGYTF. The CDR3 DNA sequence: TGTGCCAGCAATACCCGGGACGGAGGCTACACCTTC.

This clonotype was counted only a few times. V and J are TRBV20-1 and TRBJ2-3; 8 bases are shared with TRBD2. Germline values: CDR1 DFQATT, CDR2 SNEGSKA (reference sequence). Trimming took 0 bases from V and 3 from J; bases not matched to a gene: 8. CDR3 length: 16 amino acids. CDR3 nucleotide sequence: TGCAGTGCTAGAGATAGGGCGGGAGGAGGTACAGATACGCAGTATTTT. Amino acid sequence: CSARDRAGGGTDTQYF.

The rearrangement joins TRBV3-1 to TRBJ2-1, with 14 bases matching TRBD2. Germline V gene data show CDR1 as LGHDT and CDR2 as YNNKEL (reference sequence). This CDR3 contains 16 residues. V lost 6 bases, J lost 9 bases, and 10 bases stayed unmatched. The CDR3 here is CASSLPTSGGAGEQFF. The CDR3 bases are TGTGCCAGCAGTCTACCGACTAGCGGGGGGGCCGGTGAGCAGTTCTTC.